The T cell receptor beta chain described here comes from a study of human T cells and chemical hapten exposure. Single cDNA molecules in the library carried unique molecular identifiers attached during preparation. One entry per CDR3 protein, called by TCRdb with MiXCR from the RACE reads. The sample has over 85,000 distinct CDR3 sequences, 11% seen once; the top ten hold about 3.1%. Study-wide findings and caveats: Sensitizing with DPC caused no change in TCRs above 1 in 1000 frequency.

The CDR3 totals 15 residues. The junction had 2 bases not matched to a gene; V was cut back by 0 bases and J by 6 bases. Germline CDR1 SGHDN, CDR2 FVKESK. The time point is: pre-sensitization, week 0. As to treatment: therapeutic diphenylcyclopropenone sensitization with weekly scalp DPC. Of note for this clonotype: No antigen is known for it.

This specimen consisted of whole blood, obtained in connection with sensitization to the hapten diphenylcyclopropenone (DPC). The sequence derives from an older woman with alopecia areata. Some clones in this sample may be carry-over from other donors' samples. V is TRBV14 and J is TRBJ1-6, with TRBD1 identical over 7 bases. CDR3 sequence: CASSQDGTANSPLHF. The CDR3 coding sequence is TGTGCCAGCAGCCAAGACGGGACAGCTAATTCACCCCTCCACTTT.